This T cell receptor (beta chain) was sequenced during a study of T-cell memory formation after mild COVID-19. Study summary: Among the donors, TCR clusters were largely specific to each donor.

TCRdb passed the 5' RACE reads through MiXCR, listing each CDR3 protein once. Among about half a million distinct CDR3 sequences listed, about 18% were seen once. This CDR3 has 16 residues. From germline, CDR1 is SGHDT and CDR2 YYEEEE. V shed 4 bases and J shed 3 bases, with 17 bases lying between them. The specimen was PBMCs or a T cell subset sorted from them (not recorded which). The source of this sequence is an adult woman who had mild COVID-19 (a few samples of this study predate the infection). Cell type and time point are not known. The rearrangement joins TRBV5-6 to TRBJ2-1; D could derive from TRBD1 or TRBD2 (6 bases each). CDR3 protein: CASSLVGGGIYNEQFF. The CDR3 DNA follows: TGTGCCAGCAGCCTGGTTGGAGGGGGGATCTACAATGAGCAGTTCTTC. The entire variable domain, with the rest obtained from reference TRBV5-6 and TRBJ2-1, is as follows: DAGVTQSPTHLIKTRGQQVTLRCSPKSGHDTVSWYQQALGQGPQFIFQYYEEEERQRGNFPDRFSGHQFPNYSSELNVNALLLGDSALYLCASSLVGGGIYNEQFFGPGTRLTVL.